Listed below are T cell receptor beta chains from one sample, sequenced in a study of T-cell reconstitution after alpha-beta-depleted transplantation in children. Each CDR3 protein is one row after TCRdb ran MiXCR on the PCR reads. Seen here are roughly 170,000 distinct CDR3 sequences, around 7% observed once, and the top ten hold 3%. The sequencing used PBMCs from the stem cell graft donor, collected from the stem cell graft. The receptors come from a human donor who donated a stem cell graft to a child with Wiskott-Aldrich syndrome. Both conserved end residues are part of each CDR3. Expanded clones are given a class, and other clones once, few, many or no size at all.

clone_size | cdr3_length | v_call | cdr3_aa
- | 14 | TRBV6-1 | CASSSPLGRREQYF
many | 14 | TRBV6-2/TRBV6-3 | CASRTVNSNQPQHF
many | 15 | TRBV25-1 | CASIGRTGSNQPQHF
many | 14 | TRBV27 | CASSPGTGIYGYTF
many | 15 | TRBV5-1 | CASSPSATSYNEQFF
many | 12 | TRBV20-1 | CSASYQSETQYF
few | 14 | TRBV10-3 | CAMAGQGPDNEQFF
many | 16 | TRBV15 | CATSRVGPRGDQPQHF
few | 20 | TRBV12-3/TRBV12-4 | CASSLPPSRTSGSPIYEQYF
many | 16 | TRBV12-3/TRBV12-4 | CASRAFGQGRPDTQYF
many | 15 | TRBV10-3 | CAISEGGALITEAFF
many | 17 | TRBV4-2 | CASSQGDTNSGANVLTF
many | 14 | TRBV24-1 | CATATGDLTGELFF
many | 13 | TRBV5-6 | CASSFGSAYGYTF
- | 16 | TRBV12-3/TRBV12-4 | CASSPRTSRGTDTQYF
many | 15 | TRBV4-1 | CASSPNWDSYYEQYF
- | 14 | TRBV5-1 | CASRKADSYNEQFF
- | 14 | TRBV14 | CASSQVRDLYGYTF
- | 19 | TRBV12-3/TRBV12-4 | CASSLPTRHSERPTDTQYF
many | 14 | TRBV5-1 | CASSLQTENTEAFF
few | 15 | TRBV30 | CAWGGEFANTGELFF
many | 15 | TRBV29-1 | CSVEGTYGSYNEQFF